Listed below are T cell receptor beta chains from one sample, sequenced in a study of T cell changes during pregnancy in multiple sclerosis. Clones were sequenced by immunoSEQ multiplex PCR, and TCRdb holds only the in-frame ones, with some missing. The data contain about 93,000 clones, roughly nine tenths of them singletons. The source material was peripheral blood, sampled after pregnancy. These receptors all come from a female donor in good health, enrolled as a control in a pregnancy study. The CDR3 runs from the conserved cysteine through the conserved F or W.

J gene: TRBJ1-4
V gene: TRBV21-1
CDR3 protein: CASSATTNEKLFF

J gene: TRBJ2-5
V gene: TRBV5-6
CDR3 protein: CASSPLAGGPQTQYF

J gene: TRBJ2-1
V gene: TRBV5-5
CDR3 protein: CASSAGQQTYNEQFF

J gene: TRBJ2-3
V gene: TRBV9
CDR3 protein: CASSRSGGARDTQYF

J gene: TRBJ1-5
V gene: TRBV15
CDR3 protein: CATSRASSRAGEPQHF

J gene: TRBJ1-2
V gene: TRBV9
CDR3 protein: CASSVGDSRAHSF

J gene: TRBJ2-3
V gene: TRBV7-3
CDR3 protein: CASSRSGGPGDTQYF

J gene: TRBJ1-2
V gene: TRBV4-3
CDR3 protein: CASSQETGSNYGYTF

J gene: TRBJ2-7
V gene: TRBV14
CDR3 protein: CASSQDALRGGSYEQYF

J gene: TRBJ2-4
V gene: TRBV19
CDR3 protein: CASTRQGGNIQYF

J gene: TRBJ2-3
V gene: TRBV5-1
CDR3 protein: CASSLAGARTDTQYF

J gene: TRBJ1-3
V gene: TRBV7-2
CDR3 protein: CASSFRDTSGNTIYF

J gene: TRBJ1-6
V gene: TRBV7-2
CDR3 protein: CASSPTGVGSPLHF

J gene: TRBJ2-5
V gene: TRBV29-1
CDR3 protein: CSVGGLAGREETQYF

J gene: TRBJ1-5
V gene: TRBV18
CDR3 protein: CASSLSGQGVQPQHF

J gene: TRBJ1-2
V gene: TRBV11-2
CDR3 protein: CASSWGGDGYTF

J gene: TRBJ2-3
V gene: TRBV5-4
CDR3 protein: CASSSLSGGATDTQYF

J gene: TRBJ1-2
V gene: TRBV18
CDR3 protein: CASSPPAPGDYGYTF

J gene: TRBJ2-7
V gene: TRBV4-1
CDR3 protein: CASSQGLTGREQYF

J gene: TRBJ1-1
V gene: TRBV11-2
CDR3 protein: CASSLEWAANTEAFF

J gene: TRBJ2-2
V gene: TRBV7-6
CDR3 protein: CASSPSSSGGAGALFF

J gene: TRBJ2-7
V gene: TRBV7-8
CDR3 protein: CASSLPSGGPSYEQYF

J gene: TRBJ2-3
V gene: TRBV27
CDR3 protein: CASSLSASGGQRSTDTQYF

J gene: TRBJ2-4
V gene: TRBV4-3
CDR3 protein: CASSQEVGRRGFRNIQYF

J gene: TRBJ2-1
V gene: TRBV27
CDR3 protein: CASSLKGYGQFF

J gene: TRBJ2-3
V gene: TRBV7-2
CDR3 protein: CASSRVRGGGDTQYF

J gene: TRBJ1-1
V gene: TRBV29-1
CDR3 protein: CSVEGGGNTEAFF

J gene: TRBJ2-3
V gene: TRBV6-6
CDR3 protein: CASRSLAGGDTQYF

J gene: TRBJ1-2
V gene: TRBV2
CDR3 protein: CASQKSGQILYGYTF

J gene: TRBJ2-7
V gene: TRBV7-2
CDR3 protein: CASRQGKLSEQYF

J gene: TRBJ2-1
V gene: TRBV5-8
CDR3 protein: CASSLSLGRGWGNEQFF

J gene: TRBJ2-7
V gene: TRBV4-3
CDR3 protein: CASSRAGQGQVEQYF

J gene: TRBJ2-6
V gene: TRBV12-5
CDR3 protein: CASGLDSSGANVLTF

J gene: TRBJ1-5
V gene: TRBV7-2
CDR3 protein: CASSSGSGNQPQHF

J gene: TRBJ1-2
V gene: TRBV5-8
CDR3 protein: CASSLGTANYGYTF

J gene: TRBJ1-6
V gene: TRBV6-1
CDR3 protein: CASSELPGDWTLHF

J gene: TRBJ1-2
V gene: TRBV28
CDR3 protein: CASSLKQGYGYTF

J gene: TRBJ2-7
V gene: TRBV5-1
CDR3 protein: CASSLAPREQYF

J gene: TRBJ1-2
V gene: TRBV5-6
CDR3 protein: CASSLAWGASSNYGYTF

J gene: TRBJ2-2
V gene: TRBV7-2
CDR3 protein: CASSRVTGPGELFF

J gene: TRBJ1-2
V gene: TRBV27
CDR3 protein: CASSLKQGYGYTF

J gene: TRBJ1-5
V gene: TRBV19
CDR3 protein: CASSTGLRSPQHF

J gene: TRBJ1-2
V gene: TRBV7-2
CDR3 protein: CASSLAPTNYGYTF

J gene: TRBJ2-7
V gene: TRBV4-1
CDR3 protein: CASSPYLQYEQYF

J gene: TRBJ2-3
V gene: TRBV28
CDR3 protein: CASRQGPDTQYF

J gene: TRBJ1-1
V gene: TRBV15
CDR3 protein: CATSSDRGSVAFF

J gene: TRBJ2-7
V gene: TRBV4-2
CDR3 protein: CASSQPTGGNEQYF

J gene: TRBJ1-2
V gene: TRBV7-8
CDR3 protein: CASSSGRPQGRGYTF

J gene: TRBJ1-2
V gene: TRBV5-4
CDR3 protein: CASSRGQRYGYTF

J gene: TRBJ2-3
V gene: TRBV2
CDR3 protein: CASSLRETDTQYF

J gene: TRBJ2-5
V gene: TRBV10-3
CDR3 protein: CAISQPGKGQETQYF

J gene: TRBJ2-5
V gene: TRBV25-1
CDR3 protein: CASSEYASGAGGETQYF

J gene: TRBJ2-7
V gene: TRBV11-3
CDR3 protein: CASSLEATGEQYF

J gene: TRBJ2-7
V gene: TRBV28
CDR3 protein: CASSFASGGSYEQYF

J gene: TRBJ1-1
V gene: TRBV2
CDR3 protein: CASSKTSVNTEAFF

J gene: TRBJ2-3
V gene: TRBV7-2
CDR3 protein: CASSSDRSEGTDTQYF

J gene: TRBJ1-3
V gene: TRBV19
CDR3 protein: CASSTVWRAGNTIYF

J gene: TRBJ2-7
V gene: TRBV7-3
CDR3 protein: CASSFRLAGATVEQYF

J gene: TRBJ1-2
V gene: TRBV28
CDR3 protein: CASSLTGDIYGYTF

J gene: TRBJ1-6
V gene: TRBV19
CDR3 protein: CASSMKGQGNSPLHF